Detailed here is one T cell receptor beta chain. This entry belongs to a study of blood T cell repertoires in COVID-19. Authors' analysis steps: Nucleated cell counts were estimated from reference gene primer amplification. The table came from immunoSEQ multiplex PCR; TCRdb's copy has only in-frame clones and leaves some out. The DNA was the basis for D and trimming; V, J and clone size are from that table. The sample has about 220,000 clones, 82% seen once; the top ten hold 3% to 4%. The CDR3 covers 14 residues. V shed 3 bases and J 5 bases; nucleotides not matched to a gene: 0. Looked up from germline, CDR1 is SGHTA and CDR2 is FQGTGA.

Sequencing was performed on PBMCs or T cells enriched from blood (not recorded which). The chain uses TRBV7-3 and TRBJ2-2; 10 bases map to TRBD1. This TCR was recovered from an older woman who had recovered from COVID-19. The CDR3 DNA sequence: TGTGCCAGCAGCTTGGACAGGGGGACCGGGGAGCTGTTTTTT. It is translated as CASSLDRGTGELFF.